Below, 28 T cell receptor beta chains from the same sample are listed, as sequenced in a study of cytomegalovirus exposure and HLA in healthy donors. Clones were sequenced by immunoSEQ multiplex PCR, and TCRdb holds only the in-frame ones, with some missing. The repertoire holds about 220,000 clones, roughly 89% seen once, with 2.5% to 3% in the top ten. Specimen: PBMCs. The receptors shown here come from a man aged 18 to 29 in good health and CMV-seronegative.

The genes are TRBV5-1 and TRBJ1-4, with TRBD1 identical over 7 bases. After removal of 4 bases from V and 0 bases from J, the junction contained 6 bases not matched to a gene. CDR1 SGHRS and CDR2 YFSETQ come from the germline V gene. The CDR3 runs 16 residues. The CDR3 loop reads CASSTKGQTTNEKLFF. The CDR3 DNA is TGCGCCAGCAGCACCAAGGGACAGACAACTAATGAAAAACTGTTTTTT.

This rearrangement joins TRBV2 to TRBJ1-4; a weak D match, TRBD1 (5 bases). Germline V gene lookup returns CDR1 SNHLY and CDR2 FYNNEI. The CDR3 runs 14 residues. V dropped 2 bases and J dropped 8 bases, with 12 bases sitting between them. The CDR3 loop is CASSESRVGEKLFF. As DNA, the CDR3 is TGTGCCAGCAGTGAAAGCAGGGTTGGCGAAAAACTGTTTTTT.

The chain recombines TRBV25-1 with TRBJ2-3, with D perhaps TRBD2 (7 bases). The CDR3 is 14 amino acids. CDR1 is MGHDK, CDR2 SYGVNS, per germline. V shed 6 bases and J shed 0 bases, with 10 bases lying between them. The CDR3 is CASRGGESTDTQYF. As DNA, the CDR3 is TGTGCCAGCAGAGGGGGGGAGAGCACAGATACGCAGTATTTT.

V and J are TRBV5-6 and TRBJ2-2, with D possibly TRBD2 on 6 matching bases. The CDR3 spans 15 residues. V was shortened by 5 bases and J by 4 bases, with 15 bases between the two germline ends. The germline V gene encodes CDR1 SGHDT and CDR2 YYEEEE. This chain's CDR3 is CASSSGDWPTGELFF. CDR3 nucleotide sequence: TGTGCCAGCAGTTCGGGGGATTGGCCCACCGGGGAGCTGTTTTTT.

The chain combines TRBV7-6 with TRBJ2-5; 7 bases are shared with TRBD1. Germline CDR1 and CDR2: SGHVS and FNYEAQ. The junction had 6 bases not matched to a gene; V was cut back by 0 bases and J by 5 bases. CDR3 length equals 15 residues. The CDR3 DNA is TGTGCCAGCAGCTTAGCGATAGGGGGCGGGGAGACCCAGTACTTC. Its translation: CASSLAIGGGETQYF. Full variable domain (outside the CDR3, taken from reference TRBV7-6 and TRBJ2-5): GAGVSQSPRYKVTKRGQDVALRCDPISGHVSLYWYRQALGQGPEFLTYFNYEAQQDKSGLPNDRFSAERPEGSISTLTIQRTEQRDSAMYRCASSLAIGGGETQYFGPGTRLLVL.

This clone was seen a handful of times. This chain connects TRBV19 to TRBJ1-1; the D is unclear. Between the trimmed V and J ends, which lost 5 bases and 0 bases, there was a span of 4 bases. The CDR3 spans 12 residues. Germline CDR1 reads LNHDA; CDR2 reads SQIVND (reference sequence). In DNA form, the CDR3 reads TGTGCCAGTAGTCAGATGAACACTGAAGCTTTCTTT. Its translation: CASSQMNTEAFF.

This clone was counted once. The chain recombines TRBV19 with TRBJ2-3, with 8 bases aligning to TRBD1. From germline, CDR1 is LNHDA and CDR2 SQIVND (reference sequence). The CDR3 sequence is 15 residues long. The J segment lost 2 bases and the V segment lost 3 bases, leaving 4 bases of the junction unmatched. Here the CDR3 reads CASSIGQGNTDTQYF. The CDR3 DNA sequence: TGTGCCAGTAGTATTGGACAGGGTAACACAGATACGCAGTATTTT. The complete variable domain, with remaining parts taken from reference TRBV19 and TRBJ2-3, reads DGGITQSPKYLFRKEGQNVTLSCEQNLNHDAMYWYRQDPGQGLRLIYYSQIVNDFQKGDIAEGYSVSREKKESFPLTVTSAQKNPTAFYLCASSIGQGNTDTQYFGPGTRLTVL.

J is TRBJ2-7 and V is TRBV6-1, with 9 bases identical to TRBD2. V shed 5 bases, J shed 10 bases, and the junction held 6 bases outside the gene matches. Germline lookup yields CDR1 MNHNS and CDR2 SASEGT. The CDR3 spans 12 residues. CDR3 residues: CASSSWTSEQYF. The CDR3 DNA is TGTGCCAGCAGTTCATGGACTAGCGAACAGTACTTC.

The CDR3 nucleotides are TGTGCCAGCAGCTTAGTCTTTTCGGGGGGAGGGGACGATACGCAGTATTTT. Protein: CASSLVFSGGGDDTQYF. V is TRBV7-2 and J is TRBJ2-3; 7 bases fit TRBD2. The CDR3 extends over 17 amino acids. Germline CDR1 SGHTA, CDR2 FQGNSA. Losses at the gene ends were 1 base for V and 6 bases for J; bases not matched to a gene: 13.

Here the CDR3 reads CASSTGRGLYNEQFF. CDR3 nucleotide sequence: TGTGCCAGCTCCACGGGTCGTGGACTCTACAATGAGCAGTTCTTC. This chain links TRBV18 with TRBJ2-1; D might be TRBD2 (5 bases). Trimming cost V 6 bases and J 3 bases, with 15 bases left between them. The germline V gene encodes CDR1 KGHSH and CDR2 LQKENI. There are 15 residues in the CDR3.

The CDR3 DNA sequence: TGTGCCAGCAGCTTGAGGGCCACCAAGGATACGCAGTATTTT. As protein: CASSLRATKDTQYF. J is TRBJ2-3 and V is TRBV7-3; TRBD2 is a possible D gene (5 bases). The CDR3 is 14 amino acids. Trimming took 3 bases from V and 6 from J, leaving 13 bases between them. Germline V lookup: CDR1 SGHTA, CDR2 FQGTGA.

J is TRBJ1-4 and V is TRBV27, with 8 bases fitting TRBD1. CDR1 MNHEY and CDR2 SMNVEV come from the germline V gene (reference sequence). Unmatched junction bases numbered 12, after V lost 5 bases and J lost 7 bases. This CDR3 region has 16 residues. The CDR3 spells CASSDRRTGSFEKLFF. The CDR3 DNA is TGTGCCAGCAGTGATAGACGGACAGGGTCTTTTGAAAAACTGTTTTTT.

This chain uses TRBV7-9 with TRBJ1-2, with 7 positions matching TRBD1. CDR1 and CDR2 from the germline V gene are SEHNR and FQNEAQ (reference sequence). The CDR3 contains 14 residues. V lost 2 bases to trimming and J lost 8 bases; unmatched junction nucleotides: 8. CDR3 sequence (DNA): TGTGCCAGCAGCTTACTTGACAGGGTCGAAGGCTACACCTTC. This codes for CASSLLDRVEGYTF.

The J gene is TRBJ2-3, the V gene TRBV27; maybe TRBD2 (6 bases). Germline CDR1 and CDR2: MNHEY and SMNVEV (reference sequence). This CDR3 region has 14 residues. V lost 6 bases and J 4 bases, leaving 14 bases between the germline ends. The CDR3 region has the DNA TGTGCCAGCAGGGACTACCTTGGGTCAGATACGCAGTATTTT. Encoded protein: CASRDYLGSDTQYF.

DNA of the CDR3: TGTGCCAGCAGTTACACGGTCTCCTACGAGCAGTACTTC. It is translated as CASSYTVSYEQYF. The J gene is TRBJ2-7, the V gene TRBV6-5; the D is unclear. There are 13 residues in the CDR3. Looked up from germline, CDR1 is MNHEY and CDR2 is SVGAGI. V gave up 2 bases and J gave up 0 bases, with 5 bases separating them.

The chain has TRBV18 and TRBJ1-2, with 8 bases that match TRBD1. This CDR3 comprises 17 residues. Looked up from germline, CDR1 is KGHSH and CDR2 is LQKENI. V shed 3 bases, J shed 0 bases, and the junction held 9 bases outside the gene matches. The CDR3 nucleotides are TGTGCCAGCTCACCTCAGGCAGGGGGCCCCGCTAACTATGGCTACACCTTC. Translating gives CASSPQAGGPANYGYTF.

This chain uses TRBV28 with TRBJ2-7; TRBD2 agrees at 12 bases. Trimming at V came to 3 bases and at J to 2 bases, leaving 5 bases not matched to a gene. Germline V gene lookup returns CDR1 MDHEN and CDR2 SYDVKM. The CDR3 is 16 amino acids. CDR3 in amino acids: CASSLSRTSGTYEQYF. In DNA, the CDR3 is TGTGCCAGCAGTTTGTCGCGGACTAGCGGGACCTACGAGCAGTACTTC.

The chain joins TRBV30 to TRBJ2-5; D unresolved. Trimming cost V 1 base and J 5 bases, with 8 bases left between them. The germline gives CDR1 GTSNPN, CDR2 SVGIG (reference sequence). This CDR3 contains 12 residues. CDR3 loop: CAWSEKAETQYF. The CDR3 DNA sequence: TGTGCCTGGAGTGAGAAAGCGGAGACCCAGTACTTC.

This chain connects TRBV15 to TRBJ1-6; D remains unclear. The CDR3 spans 14 residues. Germline CDR1 and CDR2: LNHNV and YYDKDF (reference sequence). Trimming shortened V by 0 bases and J by 10 bases, and 10 bases separated the two germline ends. The CDR3 sequence: CATSRDLRRSPLHF. DNA for the CDR3: TGTGCCACCAGCAGAGATCTCCGGAGGTCACCCCTCCACTTT.

V gene TRBV14 combines with J gene TRBJ2-7; no firm D call. V shed 3 bases and J shed 4 bases, with 4 bases lying between them. There are 11 residues in the CDR3. Germline CDR1 and CDR2: SGHDN and FVKESK. CDR3 amino acids: CASSQLYEQYF. CDR3 DNA sequence: TGTGCCAGCAGCCAGCTATACGAGCAGTACTTC.

V usage is TRBV9 and J usage is TRBJ1-1; 7 bases fit TRBD1. The junction had 8 bases not matched to a gene; V was cut back by 4 bases and J by 8 bases. The CDR3 runs to 13 residues. CDR1 is SGDLS, CDR2 YYNGEE, per germline. The CDR3: CASSLRQGPEAFF. The CDR3 region has the DNA TGTGCCAGCAGCCTACGACAGGGCCCGGAAGCTTTCTTT.

The chain combines TRBV29-1 with TRBJ1-2; the D is unclear. Germline CDR1 and CDR2: SQVTM and ANQGSEA. V was shortened by 6 bases and J by 8 bases, with 19 bases between the two germline ends. The CDR3 extends over 13 amino acids. This CDR3 is CSVKLDGSGGYTF. Written as DNA, the CDR3 is TGCAGCGTAAAACTGGACGGCTCGGGGGGCTACACCTTC.

V is TRBV27 and J is TRBJ2-1, with TRBD2 identical over 11 bases. CDR1 MNHEY and CDR2 SMNVEV come from the germline V gene (reference sequence). J lost 0 bases, V lost 2 bases, and 3 bases had no gene match. The CDR3 totals 17 residues. This CDR3 is CASSLGLAGGSYNEQFF. The CDR3 DNA is TGTGCCAGCAGTTTAGGGCTAGCGGGGGGCTCCTACAATGAGCAGTTCTTC.

The chain combines TRBV7-8 with TRBJ1-2, with D unclear. The V end was cut by 1 base, the J end by 4 bases, with 10 bases between. Germline V gene lookup returns CDR1 SGHVS and CDR2 FQNEAQ. This CDR3 region has 14 residues. In nucleotides, the CDR3 is TGTGCCAGCAGCTTAGGTTTGGACTTCTATGGCTACACCTTC. As protein: CASSLGLDFYGYTF.

The rearrangement links TRBV5-1 to TRBJ2-1, with a tentative D call TRBD2 (5 bases). The CDR3 extends over 16 amino acids. The germline CDR1 and CDR2 sequences are SGHRS and YFSETQ. The V end lost 4 bases, the J end lost 8 bases, and 22 bases lay between the germline ends. The CDR3 is CASSPAKRGRFYEQFF. The CDR3 DNA follows: TGCGCCAGCAGCCCGGCCAAACGGGGTCGGTTTTATGAGCAGTTCTTC.

This chain links TRBV5-1 with TRBJ2-5; D perhaps matches TRBD2 (5 bases). The V and J ends lost 1 base and 2 bases respectively, with 12 bases between them. The germline gives CDR1 SGHRS, CDR2 YFSETQ. The CDR3 has 15 amino acids. CDR3 in DNA: TGCGCCAGCAGCTTGTTGACTATGACTCAAGAGACCCAGTACTTC. It codes for CASSLLTMTQETQYF.

This rearrangement joins TRBV11-2 to TRBJ2-2; D is undetermined. This CDR3 has 11 residues. The ends were cut back, 5 bases at V and 7 bases at J, with 5 bases in the middle. Germline V gene lookup returns CDR1 SGHAT and CDR2 FQNNGV. As DNA, the CDR3 is TGTGCCAGCAGCCCAGACGGGGAGCTGTTTTTT. Residues: CASSPDGELFF.

This clone was found a few times. The chain combines TRBV18 with TRBJ1-2, with TRBD1 matching over 8 bases. With V trimmed by 4 bases and J by 7 bases, 8 bases remained unmatched. CDR1 and CDR2 from the germline V gene are KGHSH and LQKENI. The CDR3 is 14 amino acids. CDR3 amino acids: CASSLGQGALGYTF. For the CDR3, the DNA is TGTGCCAGCTCACTGGGGCAGGGGGCGCTTGGCTACACCTTC. Full variable domain (missing parts from reference TRBV18 and TRBJ1-2): NAGVMQNPRHLVRRRGQEARLRCSPMKGHSHVYWYRQLPEEGLKFMVYLQKENIIDESGMPKERFSAEFPKEGPSILRIQQVVRGDSAAYFCASSLGQGALGYTFGSGTRLTVV.